A selection of T cell receptor beta chains follows, all from one sample in a study of blood T cells in healthy people across ages. TCRdb processed the 5' RACE reads anew with MiXCR; each CDR3 protein has one entry. The table lists some 700,000 distinct CDR3 sequences, about a fifth of them singletons. The material sequenced was blood. Source of these receptors: a man in his 70s in good health. CDR3s include the opening cysteine and the closing phenylalanine or tryptophan. Fields, in order: D gene, J gene, V gene, clone size, CDR3 protein, CDR3 DNA. A D gene is named only where the DNA matches it firmly. Not all rows give a size; the values are once, few, many and, for expanded clones, a class.

D: TRBD1
J: TRBJ1-2
V: TRBV25-1
size: few
CDR3: CASKGQGYGYTF
DNA: TGTGCCAGCAAGGGACAGGGGTATGGCTACACCTTC

D: .
J: TRBJ1-1
V: TRBV5-1
size: .
CDR3: CASSLGGGRQGTEAFF
DNA: TGCGCCAGCAGCTTGGGGGGGGGGCGTCAGGGCACTGAAGCTTTCTTC

D: .
J: TRBJ1-2
V: TRBV24-1
size: .
CDR3: CATSDLIKVRDKTTYGYTF
DNA: TGTGCCACCAGTGATTTGATTAAAGTACGAGACAAGACGACCTATGGCTACACCTTC

D: .
J: TRBJ2-3
V: TRBV5-1
size: .
CDR3: CASSLQIPGDTQYF
DNA: TGCGCCAGCAGCTTACAGATACCGGGAGATACGCAGTATTTT

D: .
J: TRBJ2-5
V: TRBV5-1
size: .
CDR3: CASSYRLQETQYF
DNA: TGCGCCAGCAGCTATAGACTCCAAGAGACCCAGTACTTC

D: TRBD2
J: TRBJ2-3
V: TRBV15
size: .
CDR3: CATSRDTSGRVHTQYF
DNA: TGTGCCACCAGCAGAGACACTAGCGGGAGGGTCCATACGCAGTATTTT

D: TRBD2
J: TRBJ2-2
V: TRBV2
size: .
CDR3: CASSEVAGGGAGELFF
DNA: TGTGCCAGCAGTGAAGTTGCGGGGGGCGGAGCCGGGGAGCTGTTTTTT

D: .
J: TRBJ2-1
V: TRBV6-4
size: .
CDR3: CASSDSSAGSEQFF
DNA: TGTGCCAGCAGTGACTCGAGCGCGGGTAGTGAGCAGTTCTTC

D: TRBD1
J: TRBJ1-6
V: TRBV28
size: .
CDR3: CASTGLWGQVSPLHF
DNA: TGTGCCAGCACCGGTCTTTGGGGACAGGTATCACCCCTCCACTTT

D: TRBD1
J: TRBJ2-5
V: TRBV6-1
size: few
CDR3: CASRTPTGNQETQYF
DNA: TGTGCCAGCAGAACGCCGACAGGGAACCAAGAGACCCAGTACTTC

D: .
J: TRBJ1-2
V: TRBV7-9
size: .
CDR3: CASSLGTRPINYGYTF
DNA: TGTGCCAGCAGCTTAGGCACCAGGCCGATTAACTATGGCTACACCTTC

D: .
J: TRBJ1-2
V: TRBV7-9
size: few
CDR3: CASSLAGGGRGGYTF
DNA: TGTGCCAGCAGCTTAGCCGGCGGGGGCAGAGGTGGCTACACCTTC

D: .
J: TRBJ2-1
V: TRBV2
size: .
CDR3: CASIVAGNEQFF
DNA: TGTGCCAGCATCGTAGCTGGCAATGAGCAGTTCTTC

D: .
J: TRBJ1-6
V: TRBV29-1
size: .
CDR3: CSVRQGDSPLHF
DNA: TGCAGCGTTCGCCAGGGAGATTCACCCCTCCACTTT

D: .
J: TRBJ1-1
V: TRBV6-1
size: .
CDR3: CASREGSAAFF
DNA: TGTGCCAGCCGGGAGGGGAGCGCGGCTTTCTTT

D: TRBD2
J: TRBJ2-1
V: TRBV27
size: few
CDR3: CASSPSPAGVSYNEQFF
DNA: TGTGCCAGCAGTCCCTCCCCTGCGGGGGTTTCCTACAATGAGCAGTTCTTC

D: .
J: TRBJ1-4
V: TRBV29-1
size: few
CDR3: CSVGLGATNEKLFF
DNA: TGCAGCGTTGGGCTGGGGGCAACTAATGAAAAACTGTTTTTT

D: TRBD2
J: TRBJ2-1
V: TRBV2
size: .
CDR3: CASNKGTSGGHNEQFF
DNA: TGTGCCAGCAACAAAGGGACTAGCGGGGGCCACAATGAGCAGTTCTTC

D: .
J: TRBJ2-4
V: TRBV28
size: few
CDR3: CASSFHRLAKNIQYF
DNA: TGTGCCAGCAGTTTTCATCGCTTAGCCAAAAACATTCAGTACTTC

D: TRBD1
J: TRBJ2-7
V: TRBV18
size: .
CDR3: CASSRTGTGSYEQYF
DNA: TGTGCCAGCTCACGGACCGGGACAGGGTCCTACGAGCAGTACTTC

D: .
J: TRBJ1-1
V: TRBV29-1
size: .
CDR3: CSVFGGENTEAFF
DNA: TGCAGCGTGTTTGGGGGGGAGAACACTGAAGCTTTCTTT

D: .
J: TRBJ1-2
V: TRBV28
size: .
CDR3: CASSPTRGYTF
DNA: TGTGCCAGCAGCCCGACCCGCGGCTACACCTTC

D: .
J: TRBJ1-1
V: TRBV3-1
size: .
CDR3: CASSQGGHRGAFF
DNA: TGTGCCAGCAGCCAAGGGGGACACCGAGGGGCTTTCTTT

D: .
J: TRBJ1-4
V: TRBV7-9
size: .
CDR3: CASSLVSEKLFF
DNA: TGTGCCAGCAGCTTAGTGAGTGAAAAACTGTTTTTT

D: .
J: TRBJ1-2
V: TRBV30
size: .
CDR3: CAWSTSTLYGYTF
DNA: TGTGCCTGGAGTACAAGTACACTCTATGGCTACACCTTC